This T cell receptor (beta chain) stems from a study of T cells after yellow fever vaccination. TCRdb re-called the 5' RACE reads with MiXCR, one entry per CDR3 protein. The sample yields over 110,000 distinct CDR3 sequences, more than 6% seen once. The CDR3 sequence is 16 residues long. Trimming removed 5 bases from V and 0 bases from J; junction bases left unmatched: 10. Germline V gene sequence: CDR1 DFQATT, CDR2 SNEGSKA (reference sequence). This clonotype was detected many times. The sample here was CD4+ T cells sorted from PBMCs, taken 5 days after the yellow fever booster vaccination. J is TRBJ2-5 and V is TRBV20-1; 9 nucleotides agree with TRBD2. This receptor was taken from a man aged 25-45 years who received the YFV17D yellow fever vaccine. In DNA form, the CDR3 reads TGCAGTGCTGACCTTCGTAGCGGGAGAAACCAAGAGACCCAGTACTTC. This encodes CSADLRSGRNQETQYF.